These 19 T cell receptor beta chains share one sample of origin, sequenced in a study of cytomegalovirus exposure and HLA in healthy donors. The table came from immunoSEQ multiplex PCR; TCRdb's copy has only in-frame clones and leaves some out. Here the sample spans around 350,000 clones, roughly 89% being singletons. Sequenced sample: PBMCs. Every receptor here comes from a woman between 18 and 29 years old in good health and CMV-seronegative.

In its sample, this clone was seen once. The V call is TRBV4-1, the J call TRBJ2-2; possible D gene TRBD2, 6 bases. Trimming shortened V by 4 bases and J by 3 bases, and 21 bases separated the two germline ends. This CDR3 spans 18 amino acids. Germline CDR1 and CDR2: MGHRA and YSYEKL. The CDR3 region is CASSLLSSAARDTGELFF. CDR3 nucleotides: TGCGCCAGCAGCCTGCTATCTAGCGCCGCGAGGGACACCGGGGAGCTGTTTTTT.

The chain links TRBV11-2 to TRBJ1-1; 8 positions match TRBD1. With V trimmed by 5 bases and J by 6 bases, 8 bases remained unmatched. Germline lookup yields CDR1 SGHAT and CDR2 FQNNGV. This CDR3 has 14 residues. The CDR3 DNA follows: TGTGCCAGCAGCCCGGACAGGGCGTTGGCTGAAGCTTTCTTT. Amino acids: CASSPDRALAEAFF.

This chain joins TRBV13 and TRBJ2-3, with 7 nucleotides matching TRBD1. Unmatched junction bases numbered 3, after V lost 1 base and J lost 5 bases. The CDR3 spans 14 residues. Germline CDR1 reads PRHDT; CDR2 reads FYEKMQ (reference sequence). Here the CDR3 reads CASSLEGAGDTQYF. CDR3 nucleotides: TGTGCCAGCAGCTTAGAGGGGGCAGGAGATACGCAGTATTTT.

This chain joins TRBV27 and TRBJ1-5; a possible D gene is TRBD1 (5 bases). Germline V CDR1 and CDR2: MNHEY, SMNVEV (reference sequence). CDR3 length equals 13 residues. Trimming stripped 5 bases from V and 6 bases from J, with 11 bases between. The CDR3 spells CASSIYQGQPQHF. The CDR3 coding sequence is TGTGCCAGCAGTATCTACCAGGGTCAGCCCCAGCATTTT.

This clone was recorded once. This rearrangement joins TRBV2 to TRBJ1-1, with D perhaps TRBD1 (5 bases). CDR3 length equals 14 residues. Germline CDR1 SNHLY, CDR2 FYNNEI. V was clipped by 7 bases and J by 4 bases, with 16 bases between them. As DNA, the CDR3 is TGTGCCAGCATGGGGAAGGGGCTTTTCACTGAAGCTTTCTTT. Translated: CASMGKGLFTEAFF.

The chain employs TRBV28 and TRBJ1-2; 8 nucleotides match TRBD1. The CDR3 consists of 15 residues. The germline V gene encodes CDR1 MDHEN and CDR2 SYDVKM. V was clipped by 5 bases and J by 8 bases; unmatched bases: 13. CDR3 loop: CASSPPPGQGKGYTF. Written as DNA, the CDR3 is TGTGCCAGCAGTCCACCCCCCGGACAGGGTAAGGGCTACACCTTC.

The chain recombines TRBV9 with TRBJ2-3; 8 bases agree with TRBD2. CDR1 SGDLS and CDR2 YYNGEE come from the germline V gene. The junction had 4 bases not matched to a gene; V was cut back by 0 bases and J by 1 base. The CDR3 totals 16 residues. The CDR3 sequence is CASSVVSGVGTDTQYF. DNA for the CDR3: TGTGCCAGCAGCGTAGTTAGCGGGGTGGGCACAGATACGCAGTATTTT.

As DNA, the CDR3 is TGCGCCAGCAGCGCCGGAACAGGGGGCGCTTACCAAGAGACCCAGTACTTC. Its protein product is CASSAGTGGAYQETQYF. The chain uses TRBV5-1 and TRBJ2-5; 9 nucleotides line up with TRBD1. The CDR3 totals 17 residues. Trimming cost V 4 bases and J 0 bases; bases outside gene matches: 10. Germline V gene sequence: CDR1 SGHRS, CDR2 YFSETQ.

Of note for this clone: Other DNA sequences in the sample encode the same CDR3. This chain uses TRBV5-1 with TRBJ2-1; no firm D call. Trimming stripped 0 bases from V and 7 bases from J, with 5 bases between. The germline V gene encodes CDR1 SGHRS and CDR2 YFSETQ. This CDR3 has 12 amino acids. Here the CDR3 reads CASSLAGNEQFF. In DNA, the CDR3 is TGCGCCAGCAGCTTGGCCGGGAATGAGCAGTTCTTC.

This rearrangement joins TRBV10-1 to TRBJ1-1; a possible D gene is TRBD1 (5 bases). V lost 3 bases and J 10 bases, leaving 9 bases between the germline ends. The CDR3 consists of 11 residues. Germline loops: CDR1 WNHNN, CDR2 SYGVQD (reference sequence). The CDR3 is CASSDGGRAFF. The CDR3 nucleotides are TGCGCCAGCAGTGACGGGGGGAGAGCTTTCTTT.

The chain carries TRBV19 and TRBJ1-1; the match to TRBD1 covers 8 bases. This CDR3 has 15 residues. Germline CDR1 and CDR2: LNHDA and SQIVND (reference sequence). Trimming removed 10 bases from V and 1 base from J; junction bases left unmatched: 11. The chain's CDR3 is CATKWEGTGNTEAFF. CDR3 DNA sequence: TGTGCCACCAAGTGGGAGGGGACAGGGAACACTGAAGCTTTCTTT. The full variable domain, its missing parts supplied by reference TRBV19 and TRBJ1-1, is DGGITQSPKYLFRKEGQNVTLSCEQNLNHDAMYWYRQDPGQGLRLIYYSQIVNDFQKGDIAEGYSVSREKKESFPLTVTSAQKNPTAFYLCATKWEGTGNTEAFFGQGTRLTVV.

Written as DNA, the CDR3 is TGTGCCAGCAGTTTGGGGCGGGGGAAGTCCACAGATACGCAGTATTTT. Protein: CASSLGRGKSTDTQYF. The rearrangement uses TRBV28 and TRBJ2-3; 7 bases line up with TRBD2. This CDR3 is built from 16 residues. CDR1 is MDHEN and CDR2 is SYDVKM in the germline V gene. The V gene end was trimmed by 3 bases and the J gene end by 2 bases; junction bases not matched to a gene: 8.

CDR3 sequence (DNA): TGCAGCGTCCCCCTTCTCTCGGGGGGCGGTGAAAAACTGTTTTTT. Amino acids: CSVPLLSGGGEKLFF. V and J are TRBV29-1 and TRBJ1-4, with a possible D match to TRBD1 (6 bases). V was pared by 6 bases and J by 7 bases, with 21 bases between. This CDR3 has 15 amino acids. The V gene's germline CDR1 is SQVTM and CDR2 ANQGSEA.

The V gene is TRBV6-1, the J gene TRBJ2-6, with D perhaps matching TRBD1 (5 bases). V was trimmed by 4 bases and J by 3 bases, leaving 13 bases between them. This CDR3 has 16 amino acids. Germline CDR1 is MNHNS and CDR2 is SASEGT. In DNA, the CDR3 is TGTGCCAGCAGTGGCTTAAGGGGAAGTGGGGCCAACGTCCTGACTTTC. Translated: CASSGLRGSGANVLTF.

This chain's CDR3 is CASSYGGGGQPQHF. CDR3 DNA sequence: TGTGCCAGCAGTTATGGAGGGGGGGGTCAGCCCCAGCATTTT. The rearrangement joins TRBV6-9 to TRBJ1-5; D is possibly TRBD1 (6 bases). CDR3 length equals 14 residues. V lost 2 bases to trimming and J lost 6 bases, with 11 bases between them. Germline V gene lookup returns CDR1 MNHGY and CDR2 SVAAGI.

Remarks on this clone: Within the sample, other DNA sequences also encode this same CDR3. The rearrangement links TRBV28 to TRBJ2-7, with D unclear. CDR3 length equals 11 residues. Germline CDR1 reads MDHEN; CDR2 reads SYDVKM. V dropped 5 bases and J dropped 4 bases, with 6 bases sitting between them. CDR3 bases: TGTGCCAGCAGTCCTCAGTACGAGCAGTACTTC. It is translated as CASSPQYEQYF.

The J gene is TRBJ1-1, the V gene TRBV28; tentatively, D is TRBD1 (5 bases). CDR1 and CDR2 from the germline V gene are MDHEN and SYDVKM. The CDR3 runs to 14 residues. V lost 2 bases to trimming and J lost 5 bases, with 12 bases between them. The CDR3 loop reads CASSLTPGETEAFF. The CDR3 DNA is TGTGCCAGCAGTTTAACCCCGGGGGAAACTGAAGCTTTCTTT.

This rearrangement joins TRBV28 to TRBJ2-1; 7 bases fit TRBD1. The CDR3 extends over 14 amino acids. The V and J ends lost 6 bases and 5 bases, in that order; junction bases with no gene match: 7. Germline V gives CDR1 MDHEN, CDR2 SYDVKM. The CDR3 protein is CASRRDRRNNEQFF. CDR3 coding DNA: TGTGCCAGCAGGAGGGACAGAAGAAACAATGAGCAGTTCTTC.

The rearrangement joins TRBV11-3 to TRBJ1-1; 9 positions agree with TRBD1. V gave up 5 bases and J gave up 3 bases; unmatched junction bases: 1. CDR3 size: 13 residues. CDR1 is SGHNT and CDR2 is YENEEA in the germline V gene. This CDR3 reads CASSRDRDTEAFF. CDR3 nucleotides: TGTGCCAGCAGCCGGGACAGGGACACTGAAGCTTTCTTT.